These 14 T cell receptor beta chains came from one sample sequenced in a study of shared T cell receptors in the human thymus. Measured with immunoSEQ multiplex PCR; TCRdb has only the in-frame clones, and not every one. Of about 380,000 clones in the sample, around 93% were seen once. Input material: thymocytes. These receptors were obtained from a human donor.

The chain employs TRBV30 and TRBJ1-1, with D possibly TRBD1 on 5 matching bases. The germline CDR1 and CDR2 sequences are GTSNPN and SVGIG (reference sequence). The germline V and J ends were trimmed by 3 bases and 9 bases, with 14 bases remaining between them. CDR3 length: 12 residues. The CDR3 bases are TGTGCCTGGAGGTGGGGGGAGGAGAAAGCTTTCTTT. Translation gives CAWRWGEEKAFF.

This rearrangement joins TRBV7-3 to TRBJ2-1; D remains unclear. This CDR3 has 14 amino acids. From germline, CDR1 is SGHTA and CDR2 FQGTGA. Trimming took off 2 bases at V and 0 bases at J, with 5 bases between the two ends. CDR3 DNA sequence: TGTGCCAGCAGCTTAGCGAGCTCCTACAATGAGCAGTTCTTC. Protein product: CASSLASSYNEQFF. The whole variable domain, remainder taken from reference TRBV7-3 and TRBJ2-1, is GAGVSQTPSNKVTEKGKYVELRCDPISGHTALYWYRQSLGQGPEFLIYFQGTGAADDSGLPNDRFFAVRPEGSVSTLKIQRTERGDSAVYLCASSLASSYNEQFFGPGTRLTVL.

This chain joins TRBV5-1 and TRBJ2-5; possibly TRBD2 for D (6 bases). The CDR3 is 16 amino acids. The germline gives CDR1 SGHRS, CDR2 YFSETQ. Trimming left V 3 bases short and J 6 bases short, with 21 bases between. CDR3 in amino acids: CASSSPLRQRAKTQYF. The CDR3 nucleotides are TGCGCCAGCAGCTCCCCCCTGAGGCAGCGGGCAAAGACCCAGTACTTC.

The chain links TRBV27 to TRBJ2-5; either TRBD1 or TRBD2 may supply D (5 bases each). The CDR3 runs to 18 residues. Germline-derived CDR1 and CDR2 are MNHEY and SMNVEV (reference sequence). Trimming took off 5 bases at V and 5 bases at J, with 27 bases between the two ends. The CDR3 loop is CASSANPRDPKKGETQYF. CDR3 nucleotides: TGTGCCAGCAGTGCAAACCCCCGGGACCCCAAAAAGGGGGAGACCCAGTACTTC.

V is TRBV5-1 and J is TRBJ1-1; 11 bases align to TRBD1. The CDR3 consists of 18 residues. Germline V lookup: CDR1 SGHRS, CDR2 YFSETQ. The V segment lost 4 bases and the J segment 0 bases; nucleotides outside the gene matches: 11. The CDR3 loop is CASSPGQGGLQLNTEAFF. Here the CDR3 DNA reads TGCGCCAGCAGCCCGGGACAGGGGGGACTCCAATTGAACACTGAAGCTTTCTTT.

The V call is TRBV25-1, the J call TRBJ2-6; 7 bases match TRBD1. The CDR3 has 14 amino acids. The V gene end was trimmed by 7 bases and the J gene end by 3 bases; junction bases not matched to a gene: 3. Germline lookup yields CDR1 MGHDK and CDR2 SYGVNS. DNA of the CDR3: TGTGCCAGCACTACAGGGGTTGGGGCCAACGTCCTGACTTTC. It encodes CASTTGVGANVLTF. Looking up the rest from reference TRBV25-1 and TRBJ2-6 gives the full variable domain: EADIYQTPRYLVIGTGKKITLECSQTMGHDKMYWYQQDPGMELHLIHYSYGVNSTEKGDLSSESTVSRIRTEHFPLTLESARPSHTSQYLCASTTGVGANVLTFGAGSRLTVL.

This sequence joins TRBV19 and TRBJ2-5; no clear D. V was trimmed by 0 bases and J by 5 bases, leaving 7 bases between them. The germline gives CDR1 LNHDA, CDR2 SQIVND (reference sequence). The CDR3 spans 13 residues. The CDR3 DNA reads TGTGCCAGTAGTATAGAGGGTTGGGAGACCCAGTACTTC. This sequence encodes CASSIEGWETQYF.

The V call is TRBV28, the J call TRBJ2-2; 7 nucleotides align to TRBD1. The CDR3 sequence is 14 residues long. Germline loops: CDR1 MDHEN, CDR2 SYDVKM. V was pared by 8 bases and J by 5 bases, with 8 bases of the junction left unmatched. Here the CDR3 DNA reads TGTGCCAGCGTCATTTCACAGGGGACCGGGGAGCTGTTTTTT. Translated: CASVISQGTGELFF.

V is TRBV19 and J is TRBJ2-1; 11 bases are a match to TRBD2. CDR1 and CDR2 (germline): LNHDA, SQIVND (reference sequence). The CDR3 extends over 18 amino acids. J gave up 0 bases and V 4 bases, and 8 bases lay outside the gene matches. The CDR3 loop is CASSTASGRTLSYNEQFF. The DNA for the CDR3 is TGTGCCAGTAGTACGGCTAGCGGGAGGACCCTCTCCTACAATGAGCAGTTCTTC. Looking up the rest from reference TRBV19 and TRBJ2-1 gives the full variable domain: DGGITQSPKYLFRKEGQNVTLSCEQNLNHDAMYWYRQDPGQGLRLIYYSQIVNDFQKGDIAEGYSVSREKKESFPLTVTSAQKNPTAFYLCASSTASGRTLSYNEQFFGPGTRLTVL.

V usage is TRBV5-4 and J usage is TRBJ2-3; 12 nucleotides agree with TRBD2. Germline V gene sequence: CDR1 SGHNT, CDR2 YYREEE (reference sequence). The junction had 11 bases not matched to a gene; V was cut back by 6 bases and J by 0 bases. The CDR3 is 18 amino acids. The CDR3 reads CASTNGLAGCFSTDTQYF. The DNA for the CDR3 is TGTGCCAGCACCAACGGACTAGCGGGATGCTTTAGCACAGATACGCAGTATTTT.

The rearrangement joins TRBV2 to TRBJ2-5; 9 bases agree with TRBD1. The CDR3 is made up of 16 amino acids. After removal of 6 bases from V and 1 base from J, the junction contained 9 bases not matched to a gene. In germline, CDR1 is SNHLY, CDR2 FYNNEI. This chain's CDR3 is CASSSDRGATQETQYF. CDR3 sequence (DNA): TGTGCCAGCAGCTCAGACAGGGGGGCAACCCAAGAGACCCAGTACTTC.

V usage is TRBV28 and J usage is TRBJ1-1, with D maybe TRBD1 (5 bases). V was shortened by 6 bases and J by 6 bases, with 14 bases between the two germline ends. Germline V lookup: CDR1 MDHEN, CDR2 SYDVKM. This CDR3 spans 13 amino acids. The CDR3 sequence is CASRSTGTSEAFF. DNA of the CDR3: TGTGCCAGCAGATCAACCGGGACGTCTGAAGCTTTCTTT.

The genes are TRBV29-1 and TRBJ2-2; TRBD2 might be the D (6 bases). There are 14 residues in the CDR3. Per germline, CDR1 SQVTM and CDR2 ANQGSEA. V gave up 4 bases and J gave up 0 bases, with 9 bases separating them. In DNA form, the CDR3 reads TGCAGCGTTGTGGGGGGTGCGAACACCGGGGAGCTGTTTTTT. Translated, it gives CSVVGGANTGELFF.

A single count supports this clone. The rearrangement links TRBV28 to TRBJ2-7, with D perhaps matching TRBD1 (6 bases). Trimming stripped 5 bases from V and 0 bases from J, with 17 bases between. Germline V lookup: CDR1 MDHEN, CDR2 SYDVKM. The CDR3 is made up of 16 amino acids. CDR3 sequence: CASSPSTGHISYEQYF. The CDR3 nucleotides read TGTGCCAGCAGTCCCTCGACAGGACATATCTCCTACGAGCAGTACTTC.